The T cell receptor (beta chain) described here comes from a study of cytomegalovirus exposure and HLA in healthy donors. Findings of the study overall: A later analysis by the authors found several of the most significant clusters apparently linked to common viral pathogens. A prior analysis recorded that most TCR beta V segments were productive about 87% or about 30% of the time.

At the time of sampling, donors were nominally healthy, though unrecorded immune exposures were likely. Turning to this clone: Its antigen is as yet unknown.

V was pared by 2 bases and J by 1 base, with 17 bases between. The germline V gene has CDR1 SGHNT and CDR2 YENEEA. This CDR3 comprises 17 residues. The PCR had 60 Vbeta and 13 Jbeta primers. In the authors' methods: Counted up in a later analysis, unique TCR beta chains came to around 80 million, with some 9.9 million shared. The assay was immunoSEQ multiplex PCR, and TCRdb's table has in-frame clones only and misses some. Clone size and the V and J calls come from that table; the DNA yielded D and trimming. Counted here are roughly 200,000 clones, about 80% occurring once; the ten biggest clones make up approximately 0.7%.

Sequenced material: PBMCs. The chain carries TRBV11-3 and TRBJ1-1; D is unresolved. The receptor comes from a woman in her 40s in good health and CMV-seronegative. The CDR3 nucleotides are TGTGCCAGCAGCTTATCTCTATTGAGAGGTTCGAACACTGAAGCTTTCTTT. Encoded protein: CASSLSLLRGSNTEAFF.